The 30 T cell receptor beta chains below all came from one sample that was sequenced in a study of shared clonotypes between healthy human individuals. Some clones are missing from TCRdb's copy, which holds only in-frame ones; the method was immunoSEQ multiplex PCR. There are some 2.1 million clones in the sample; roughly 95% occur only once, and 1.1% lies in the top ten. Naive-designated CD8 cells lacked CD45RO, were positively enriched for CCR7, and omitted terminally differentiated effector memory CD45RA+ cells. Sequenced sample: naive CD8+ T cells sorted from blood. The receptors shown here come from a man younger than 30 in good health.

The chain carries TRBV5-1 and TRBJ2-7, with D maybe TRBD1 (6 bases). The CDR3 consists of 14 residues. Between the trimmed V and J ends, which lost 4 bases and 0 bases, there was a span of 11 bases. The V gene's germline CDR1 is SGHRS and CDR2 YFSETQ. CDR3 DNA: TGCGCCAGCAGCGAGGGGGACAACTCCTACGAGCAGTACTTC. Translating gives CASSEGDNSYEQYF.

This rearrangement joins TRBV30 to TRBJ2-1, with TRBD2 identical over 11 bases. V dropped 8 bases and J dropped 9; count of bases not matched to a gene: 9. The CDR3 extends over 13 amino acids. The germline gives CDR1 GTSNPN, CDR2 SVGIG (reference sequence). The CDR3 DNA reads as TGTGCCGGGTTACTAGCGGGAGAATCTGAGCAGTTCTTC. This translates into CAGLLAGESEQFF.

The chain recombines TRBV5-4 with TRBJ2-1; 7 nucleotides agree with TRBD2. This CDR3 is 14 amino acids long. The V gene end was trimmed by 2 bases and the J gene end by 10 bases; junction bases not matched to a gene: 9. CDR1 SGHNT and CDR2 YYREEE come from the germline V gene (reference sequence). DNA for the CDR3: TGTGCCAGCAGCTTTCCCGGGACTATCTCGGAGCAGTTCTTC. Amino acids: CASSFPGTISEQFF.

The gene calls are TRBV28 and TRBJ1-2; 8 bases match TRBD1. There are 17 residues in the CDR3. Germline lookup yields CDR1 MDHEN and CDR2 SYDVKM. V lost 5 bases to trimming and J lost 4 bases; unmatched junction nucleotides: 15. CDR3 nucleotides: TGTGCCAGCAGTCCCCCCCCGACAGGGGAACTTTTCTATGGCTACACCTTC. This sequence encodes CASSPPPTGELFYGYTF.

The rearrangement uses TRBV6-5 and TRBJ2-7, with D hard to call. CDR3 size: 15 residues. Germline V gives CDR1 MNHEY, CDR2 SVGAGI. The V end lost 0 bases, the J end lost 2 bases, and 11 bases lay between the germline ends. CDR3 coding DNA: TGTGCCAGCAGTTACTCGAGGTCTGCCACCTACGAGCAGTACTTC. This gives the protein CASSYSRSATYEQYF.

This clone was found once. The chain couples TRBV7-9 to TRBJ2-3; 7 nucleotides agree with TRBD1. This CDR3 region has 15 residues. The germline V gene has CDR1 SEHNR and CDR2 FQNEAQ (reference sequence). Germline trimming cut 6 bases from V and 2 bases from J; bases unmatched to any gene: 8. CDR3 sequence: CASRRGLGPTDTQYF. In DNA form, the CDR3 reads TGTGCCAGCAGGAGGGGGCTCGGACCCACAGATACGCAGTATTTT.

This chain links TRBV27 with TRBJ2-7; TRBD2 might be the D (5 bases). Looked up from germline, CDR1 is MNHEY and CDR2 is SMNVEV (reference sequence). V dropped 5 bases and J dropped 7 bases, with 18 bases sitting between them. This CDR3 comprises 14 residues. Here the CDR3 DNA reads TGTGCCAGCAGTCCTGGGGAGCGGCTAAAGGAGCAGTACTTC. As protein: CASSPGERLKEQYF.

As for this clone: The limits of the CDR3 on the DNA are not certain, so only TCRdb's listed CDR3 is given. The chain uses TRBV5-4 and TRBJ1-2. CDR1 SGHNT and CDR2 YYREEE come from the germline V gene (reference sequence). The CDR3 region is 14 residues in length, termini included. CDR3 region: CASSFEGFGDGYTF.

J is TRBJ1-1 and V is TRBV4-3; no reliable D call. Germline loops: CDR1 LGHNA, CDR2 YSLEER. V dropped 0 bases and J dropped 1 base, with 6 bases sitting between them. The CDR3 spans 14 residues. CDR3 amino acids: CASSQDIGNTEAFF. CDR3 in DNA: TGCGCCAGCAGCCAAGACATTGGGAACACTGAAGCTTTCTTT.

As concerns this clone: The same CDR3 can be traced to other DNA sequences in this sample. The V gene is TRBV7-9, the J gene TRBJ1-1; the D is unclear. The CDR3 consists of 15 residues. The germline V gene encodes CDR1 SEHNR and CDR2 FQNEAQ (reference sequence). V was clipped by 5 bases and J by 0 bases, with 13 bases between them. DNA of the CDR3: TGTGCCAGCAGCCTCCCCCGGGGTTTGAACACTGAAGCTTTCTTT. It codes for CASSLPRGLNTEAFF.

This sequence joins TRBV30 and TRBJ2-1; D is undetermined. This CDR3 comprises 16 residues. V gave up 2 bases and J gave up 1 base, with 15 bases separating them. The germline gives CDR1 GTSNPN, CDR2 SVGIG (reference sequence). CDR3 sequence (DNA): TGTGCCTGGAGTCCCTACCTCCCCCGTTCCTACAATGAGCAGTTCTTC. It specifies CAWSPYLPRSYNEQFF.

This chain connects TRBV9 to TRBJ1-1; TRBD1 matches at 7 bases. The length of the CDR3 is 15 residues. V shed 4 bases and J 1 base; nucleotides not matched to a gene: 7. Per the germline V gene, CDR1 is SGDLS and CDR2 is YYNGEE. CDR3 in DNA: TGTGCCAGCAGCCCACAGGGGCCCCCGAACACTGAAGCTTTCTTT. Translated, it gives CASSPQGPPNTEAFF.

The V call is TRBV27, the J call TRBJ2-7; 14 positions agree with TRBD2. From germline, CDR1 is MNHEY and CDR2 SMNVEV (reference sequence). The CDR3 sequence is 15 residues long. V gave up 3 bases and J gave up 5 bases; unmatched junction bases: 3. CDR3 in DNA: TGTGCCAGCAGTTTGTCGGGACTAGCGGGGGACGAGCAGTACTTC. This gives the protein CASSLSGLAGDEQYF.

The rearrangement joins TRBV9 to TRBJ1-4, with a weak D call TRBD1 (5 bases). Germline lookup yields CDR1 SGDLS and CDR2 YYNGEE. The CDR3 loop spans 14 amino acids. V was cut by 0 bases and J by 8 bases, with 11 bases left in between. CDR3: CASSVGDREEKLFF. In DNA form, the CDR3 reads TGTGCCAGCAGCGTAGGAGACAGAGAAGAAAAACTGTTTTTT.

This clone occurred once. The V call is TRBV9, the J call TRBJ2-5; TRBD2 matches 8 bases. V lost 5 bases to trimming and J lost 1 base; unmatched junction nucleotides: 10. Germline V gene data show CDR1 as SGDLS and CDR2 as YYNGEE. This CDR3 is built from 16 residues. The CDR3 region has the DNA TGTGCCAGCAGTCTCCACAGCGGGGGACCCCAAGAGACCCAGTACTTC. Translating it yields CASSLHSGGPQETQYF.

V gene TRBV11-2 combines with J gene TRBJ2-7, with 8 bases that match TRBD1. Germline CDR1 and CDR2: SGHAT and FQNNGV. This CDR3 is 14 amino acids long. With 2 bases clipped from V and 3 bases from J, the junction kept 3 bases outside the gene matches. The CDR3 loop is CASSLQGADYEQYF. The CDR3 DNA reads TGTGCCAGCAGCTTACAGGGGGCAGACTACGAGCAGTACTTC.

The chain combines TRBV5-6 with TRBJ1-3, with D possibly being TRBD1 (5 bases). V was pared by 1 base and J by 4 bases, with 18 bases between. Germline CDR1 and CDR2: SGHDT and YYEEEE. The length of the CDR3 is 17 residues. The CDR3 here is CASSLFSGPPLGNTIYF. In DNA, the CDR3 is TGTGCCAGCAGCTTGTTCTCAGGGCCTCCTCTGGGAAACACCATATATTTT.

J is TRBJ2-7 and V is TRBV4-3; 9 bases line up with TRBD2. V was pared by 5 bases and J by 5 bases, with 7 bases of the junction left unmatched. CDR3 length equals 14 residues. CDR1 and CDR2 (germline): LGHNA, YSLEER. The CDR3 DNA reads as TGCGCCAGCAGCTATGCGCGGGAGGGTGACGAGCAGTACTTC. This encodes CASSYAREGDEQYF.

As regards this clone: Within the sample, other DNA sequences also encode this same CDR3. V is TRBV27 and J is TRBJ2-7; 8 positions match TRBD1. The junction had 3 bases not matched to a gene; V was cut back by 5 bases and J by 3 bases. This CDR3 comprises 13 residues. Germline V gene data show CDR1 as MNHEY and CDR2 as SMNVEV (reference sequence). CDR3 region: CASSPGQGYEQYF. CDR3 nucleotide sequence: TGTGCCAGCAGTCCTGGACAGGGCTACGAGCAGTACTTC.

This clone was detected once. This chain uses TRBV23-1 with TRBJ1-2; D call uncertain. TRBV23-1 qualifies as an ORF whose function is uncertain. V was shortened by 4 bases and J by 4 bases, with 10 bases between the two germline ends. The CDR3 has 13 residues. CDR3 DNA: TGCGCCAGCAGTCGAATCAGGATCTATGGCTACACCTTC. Translating gives CASSRIRIYGYTF.

The chain recombines TRBV27 with TRBJ1-4, with 9 nucleotides matching TRBD1. This CDR3 has 16 amino acids. Germline-derived CDR1 and CDR2 are MNHEY and SMNVEV (reference sequence). V lost 5 bases to trimming and J lost 2 bases; unmatched junction nucleotides: 6. CDR3 in DNA: TGTGCCAGCAGTGGAACAGGGGGCTTGACTAATGAAAAACTGTTTTTT. This encodes CASSGTGGLTNEKLFF.

This chain uses TRBV7-8 with TRBJ2-1, with 10 bases that match TRBD2. Germline V gives CDR1 SGHVS, CDR2 FQNEAQ. The ends lost 5 bases at V and 10 bases at J; junction bases unmatched: 11. CDR3 length: 15 amino acids. In DNA form, the CDR3 reads TGTGCCAGCAGCCGGCCGGCTAGCGGGAGTGGAGAGCAGTTCTTC. It translates to CASSRPASGSGEQFF.

The chain combines TRBV6-6 with TRBJ1-1; D unclear. CDR3 length: 12 residues. The germline gives CDR1 MNHNY, CDR2 SVGAGI (reference sequence). V lost 5 bases and J lost 5, with 9 bases in between. In DNA, the CDR3 is TGTGCCAGCAGTCCTGGACGAACTGAAGCTTTCTTT. Residues: CASSPGRTEAFF.

The chain carries TRBV29-1 and TRBJ2-3, with 7 bases aligning to TRBD1. This CDR3 region has 14 residues. V lost 7 bases, J lost 3 bases, and 10 bases stayed unmatched. Germline V lookup: CDR1 SQVTM, CDR2 ANQGSEA. The CDR3 loop reads CSARTGGSTDTQYF. The DNA for the CDR3 is TGCAGCGCCAGGACAGGAGGAAGTACAGATACGCAGTATTTT.

The V call is TRBV5-1, the J call TRBJ1-2, with 7 bases identical to TRBD1. This CDR3 has 15 amino acids. V was clipped by 3 bases and J by 3 bases; unmatched bases: 8. The germline V gene has CDR1 SGHRS and CDR2 YFSETQ. The chain's CDR3 is CASSWTGPWDYGYTF. The CDR3 region has the DNA TGCGCCAGCAGCTGGACAGGACCTTGGGACTATGGCTACACCTTC.

The table lists this clone with a count of one. Other DNA sequences of this sample code for an identical CDR3. J is TRBJ2-7 and V is TRBV14, with D uncertain. Germline V lookup: CDR1 SGHDN, CDR2 FVKESK. V was pared by 1 base and J by 0 bases, with 4 bases between. This CDR3 contains 13 residues. Here the CDR3 reads CASSQASSYEQYF. The CDR3 DNA sequence: TGTGCCAGCAGCCAAGCATCCTCCTACGAGCAGTACTTC. The full variable domain, rest sourced from reference TRBV14 and TRBJ2-7, is EAGVTQFPSHSVIEKGQTVTLRCDPISGHDNLYWYRRVMGKEIKFLLHFVKESKQDESGMPNNRFLAERTGGTYSTLKVQPAELEDSGVYFCASSQASSYEQYFGPGTRLTVT.

J is TRBJ1-1 and V is TRBV30; the D gene is possibly TRBD1 (5 bases). The CDR3 contains 16 residues. V was clipped by 0 bases and J by 6 bases, with 20 bases between them. From germline, CDR1 is GTSNPN and CDR2 SVGIG (reference sequence). CDR3 amino acids: CAWSVGFGTRGAEAFF. The DNA of the CDR3 is TGTGCCTGGAGTGTAGGATTCGGGACCCGGGGGGCTGAAGCTTTCTTT.

V gene TRBV11-2 combines with J gene TRBJ1-6, with TRBD1 matching over 9 bases. The CDR3 sequence is 16 residues long. The V and J ends lost 4 bases and 7 bases, in that order; junction bases with no gene match: 8. Germline V lookup: CDR1 SGHAT, CDR2 FQNNGV. DNA for the CDR3: TGTGCCAGCAGCTCTAGGACAGGGGAGGAGAATTCACCCCTCCACTTT. This codes for CASSSRTGEENSPLHF.

The V and J genes are TRBV11-2 and TRBJ2-5; perhaps D is TRBD1 or TRBD2 (5 bases each). The CDR3 has 14 amino acids. CDR1 and CDR2 (germline): SGHAT, FQNNGV. The V end lost 2 bases, the J end lost 0 bases, and 7 bases lay between the germline ends. CDR3: CASSLWGNQETQYF. The CDR3 DNA follows: TGTGCCAGCAGCTTATGGGGGAACCAAGAGACCCAGTACTTC.

A remark on this clone: This same CDR3 is encoded by further DNA sequences in the sample. The V and J genes are TRBV19 and TRBJ2-5; D assignment may be TRBD1 or TRBD2 (5 bases each). Germline values: CDR1 LNHDA, CDR2 SQIVND (reference sequence). Trimming removed 5 bases at V and 5 bases at J, with 12 bases between. The CDR3 has 13 residues. The CDR3, as DNA: TGTGCCAGTAGTTGGGACGGGGAGGAGACCCAGTACTTC. As protein: CASSWDGEETQYF.